These 22 T cell receptor beta chains came from one sample sequenced in a study of cytomegalovirus exposure and HLA in healthy donors. The protocol was immunoSEQ multiplex PCR, while the TCRdb copy is restricted to in-frame clones and leaves out a portion. The sample records approximately 160,000 clones, roughly 89% being singletons. Sequencing was performed on PBMCs. Receptor source: a man aged 18 to 35 in good health and CMV-seropositive.

The rearrangement uses TRBV5-1 and TRBJ2-3; no definite D call. CDR3 size: 12 residues. Between the trimmed V and J ends, which lost 5 bases and 3 bases, there was a span of 7 bases. Germline-derived CDR1 and CDR2 are SGHRS and YFSETQ. The CDR3 sequence: CASRPTTDTQYF. In DNA form, the CDR3 reads TGCGCCAGCAGGCCAACTACAGATACGCAGTATTTT.

The sample holds a few counts of this clone. The rearrangement joins TRBV19 to TRBJ1-5, with unresolved D. Germline V gene sequence: CDR1 LNHDA, CDR2 SQIVND (reference sequence). The CDR3 runs to 14 residues. Trimming removed 3 bases at V and 0 bases at J, with 6 bases between. CDR3 sequence: CASSIQFSNQPQHF. CDR3 in DNA: TGTGCCAGTAGTATCCAGTTTAGCAATCAGCCCCAGCATTTT.

The J gene is TRBJ2-5, the V gene TRBV5-1; D call uncertain. Trimming stripped 7 bases from V and 2 bases from J, with 12 bases between. CDR3 length: 13 residues. The germline gives CDR1 SGHRS, CDR2 YFSETQ. CDR3 sequence reads: CASSSLLQETQYF. The DNA for the CDR3 is TGCGCCAGCTCCAGTCTCCTTCAAGAGACCCAGTACTTC.

The chain links TRBV27 to TRBJ1-2, with TRBD1 identical over 8 bases. Per the germline V gene, CDR1 is MNHEY and CDR2 is SMNVEV (reference sequence). V shed 3 bases and J 7 bases; nucleotides not matched to a gene: 7. The CDR3 contains 14 residues. The CDR3, as DNA: TGTGCCAGCAGTTTGTACAGGGGGAATTTTGGCTACACCTTC. Protein: CASSLYRGNFGYTF.

The V call is TRBV10-3, the J call TRBJ1-2; 9 nucleotides line up with TRBD1. Germline CDR1 and CDR2: ENHRY and SYGVKD. The CDR3 consists of 14 residues. J lost 7 bases, V lost 6 bases, and 9 bases had no gene match. The CDR3 DNA reads TGTGCCATCAGCGACCGGGACAGGGATTCTGGCTACACCTTC. This sequence encodes CAISDRDRDSGYTF.

The V and J genes are TRBV7-9 and TRBJ2-7; 8 positions agree with TRBD2. Trimming cost V 3 bases and J 2 bases; bases outside gene matches: 6. CDR1 and CDR2 from the germline V gene are SEHNR and FQNEAQ (reference sequence). CDR3 length equals 15 residues. CDR3 sequence reads: CASSFQREWPYEQYF. CDR3 sequence (DNA): TGTGCCAGCAGCTTTCAGCGGGAGTGGCCCTACGAGCAGTACTTC.

This chain joins TRBV5-1 and TRBJ2-1; 11 nucleotides align to TRBD2. Germline loops: CDR1 SGHRS, CDR2 YFSETQ. The CDR3 runs 14 residues. V lost 5 bases to trimming and J lost 6 bases; unmatched junction nucleotides: 4. The CDR3 sequence: CASRGTSGSNEQFF. The CDR3 DNA follows: TGCGCCAGCAGGGGAACTAGCGGGAGCAATGAGCAGTTCTTC.

The gene calls are TRBV5-1 and TRBJ2-5; 9 nucleotides line up with TRBD2. With V trimmed by 1 base and J by 5 bases, 15 bases remained unmatched. Germline assignment: CDR1 SGHRS and CDR2 YFSETQ. The CDR3 totals 18 residues. The CDR3 sequence is CASSLSLAGRPMRETQYF. The CDR3 bases are TGCGCCAGCAGCTTGTCTCTAGCGGGACGGCCCATGCGTGAGACCCAGTACTTC.

The chain is built from TRBV9 and TRBJ2-3; D might be TRBD2 (6 bases). The germline gives CDR1 SGDLS, CDR2 YYNGEE. The CDR3 is 15 residues long. V gave up 0 bases and J gave up 2 bases, with 10 bases separating them. The DNA for the CDR3 is TGTGCCAGCAGCGTAGTCGGGGGAAACACAGATACGCAGTATTTT. It codes for CASSVVGGNTDTQYF.

The rearrangement links TRBV5-5 to TRBJ1-1, with TRBD1 identical over 7 bases. V dropped 5 bases and J dropped 5; count of bases not matched to a gene: 9. This CDR3 has 14 amino acids. Germline CDR1 reads SGHKS; CDR2 reads YYEKEE (reference sequence). This CDR3 is CASRTDRAGTEAFF. The DNA of the CDR3 is TGTGCCAGCAGAACCGACAGGGCGGGAACTGAAGCTTTCTTT.

CDR3 protein: CASSAASGRYNEQFF. As DNA, the CDR3 is TGTGCCAGTAGTGCAGCTAGCGGGAGGTACAATGAGCAGTTCTTC. This rearrangement joins TRBV19 to TRBJ2-1; 11 bases fit TRBD2. CDR1 LNHDA and CDR2 SQIVND come from the germline V gene (reference sequence). J lost 4 bases, V lost 5 bases, and 4 bases had no gene match. This CDR3 contains 15 residues.

This rearrangement joins TRBV7-2 to TRBJ2-7, with 13 bases that match TRBD2. CDR1 is SGHTA and CDR2 is FQGNSA in the germline V gene. Germline trimming cut 2 bases from V and 5 bases from J; bases unmatched to any gene: 9. The CDR3 is 17 amino acids. CDR3 protein: CASSLRGTSGKVHEQYF. The CDR3 DNA reads TGTGCCAGCAGCTTAAGGGGGACTAGCGGGAAAGTCCACGAGCAGTACTTC. The full variable domain, with the rest looked up from reference TRBV7-2 and TRBJ2-7, is GAGVSQSPSNKVTEKGKDVELRCDPISGHTALYWYRQSLGQGLEFLIYFQGNSAPDKSGLPSDRFSAERTGGSVSTLTIQRTQQEDSAVYLCASSLRGTSGKVHEQYFGPGTRLTVT.

This clone was counted a few times. The V and J genes are TRBV7-9 and TRBJ1-3, with a possible D match to TRBD1 (5 bases). The V gene lost 8 bases and the J gene lost 0 bases, with 14 bases spanning the gap. The CDR3 consists of 15 residues. Germline CDR1 reads SEHNR; CDR2 reads FQNEAQ (reference sequence). CDR3 sequence (DNA): TGTGCCAGCGCTATAGGGGTCATCTCTGGAAACACCATATATTTT. Its protein product is CASAIGVISGNTIYF. Full variable domain (outside the CDR3, taken from reference TRBV7-9 and TRBJ1-3): DTGVSQNPRHKITKRGQNVTFRCDPISEHNRLYWYRQTLGQGPEFLTYFQNEAQLEKSRLLSDRFSAERPKGSFSTLEIQRTEQGDSAMYLCASAIGVISGNTIYFGEGSWLTVV.

The V gene is TRBV9, the J gene TRBJ2-3, with 7 bases aligning to TRBD2. After removal of 3 bases from V and 4 bases from J, the junction contained 11 bases not matched to a gene. Germline V gene sequence: CDR1 SGDLS, CDR2 YYNGEE. The CDR3 runs 16 residues. CDR3 sequence reads: CASSARVGGRADTQYF. The CDR3 coding sequence is TGTGCCAGCAGCGCTAGGGTAGGAGGGAGGGCAGATACGCAGTATTTT. The full variable domain, completed using reference TRBV9 and TRBJ2-3, is DSGVTQTPKHLITATGQRVTLRCSPRSGDLSVYWYQQSLDQGLQFLIQYYNGEERAKGNILERFSAQQFPDLHSELNLSSLELGDSALYFCASSARVGGRADTQYFGPGTRLTVL.

The chain links TRBV18 to TRBJ1-5; D gene uncertain. The CDR3 length is 15 residues. From germline, CDR1 is KGHSH and CDR2 LQKENI. Between the trimmed V and J ends, which lost 2 bases and 1 base, there was a span of 9 bases. The CDR3, as DNA: TGTGCCAGCTCACCAGCGGGCGGAAGCAATCAGCCCCAGCATTTT. This gives the protein CASSPAGGSNQPQHF.

The chain uses TRBV10-3 and TRBJ1-5, with 9 bases matching TRBD1. Germline V gene data show CDR1 as ENHRY and CDR2 as SYGVKD. J lost 6 bases, V lost 6 bases, and 9 bases had no gene match. The CDR3 covers 15 residues. CDR3 protein: CAISQQGQGGQPQHF. CDR3 coding DNA: TGTGCCATCAGCCAACAGGGACAGGGAGGTCAGCCCCAGCATTTT.

V is TRBV15 and J is TRBJ1-3; tentatively, D is TRBD1 (5 bases). Looked up from germline, CDR1 is LNHNV and CDR2 is YYDKDF (reference sequence). The germline V and J ends were trimmed by 5 bases and 2 bases, with 16 bases remaining between them. The CDR3 contains 16 residues. In DNA, the CDR3 is TGTGCCACCAGCCAGGCTCAAGGGACTACTGGAAACACCATATATTTT. This gives the protein CATSQAQGTTGNTIYF.

This rearrangement joins TRBV2 to TRBJ1-5, with D possibly TRBD1 on 5 matching bases. This CDR3 is built from 15 residues. Germline values: CDR1 SNHLY, CDR2 FYNNEI. The V gene lost 2 bases and the J gene lost 7 bases, with 15 bases spanning the gap. CDR3 nucleotides: TGTGCCAGCAGTGAAAACACTCAGGGTTACCAGCCCCAGCATTTT. This codes for CASSENTQGYQPQHF.

This chain connects TRBV29-1 to TRBJ1-1; possibly TRBD1 for D (6 bases). This CDR3 has 13 residues. Germline values: CDR1 SQVTM, CDR2 ANQGSEA. Deletions cut 7 bases from V and 8 bases from J, with 20 bases between. The CDR3 is CSGGPRGGAEAFF. CDR3 nucleotide sequence: TGCAGCGGAGGACCCAGGGGTGGCGCGGAAGCTTTCTTT.

This chain joins TRBV7-9 and TRBJ2-5, with D perhaps matching TRBD2 (6 bases). Per the germline V gene, CDR1 is SEHNR and CDR2 is FQNEAQ (reference sequence). V gave up 0 bases and J gave up 1 base, with 15 bases separating them. This CDR3 has 17 amino acids. The CDR3 loop reads CASSLAPSAVFQETQYF. The DNA for the CDR3 is TGTGCCAGCAGCTTAGCCCCTAGCGCAGTATTCCAAGAGACCCAGTACTTC.

The rearrangement links TRBV28 to TRBJ2-7, with unresolved D. In germline, CDR1 is MDHEN, CDR2 SYDVKM. This CDR3 contains 15 residues. Between the trimmed V and J ends, which lost 6 bases and 7 bases, there was a span of 22 bases. CDR3 bases: TGTGCCAGCAGCTCATATTATCACGCCTACGAGGAGCAGTACTTC. Protein product: CASSSYYHAYEEQYF.

The chain employs TRBV4-1 and TRBJ2-7, with D unresolved. V was pared by 0 bases and J by 3 bases, with 9 bases between. The germline V gene encodes CDR1 MGHRA and CDR2 YSYEKL. The CDR3 has 14 residues. The DNA for the CDR3 is TGCGCCAGCAGCCAAGATGGGCAGAGCTACGAGCAGTACTTC. This sequence encodes CASSQDGQSYEQYF.